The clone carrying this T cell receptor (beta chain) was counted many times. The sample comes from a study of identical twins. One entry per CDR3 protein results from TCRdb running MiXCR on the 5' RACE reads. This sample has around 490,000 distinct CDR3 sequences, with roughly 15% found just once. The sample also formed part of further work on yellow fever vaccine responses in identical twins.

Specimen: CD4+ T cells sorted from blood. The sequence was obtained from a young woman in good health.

The CDR3 sequence: CASSPLQGPTVRYTF. In nucleotides, the CDR3 is TGTGCCAGCAGTCCACTACAGGGGCCCACGGTGCGCTACACCTTC. The chain joins TRBV12-3 or TRBV12-4 to TRBJ1-2; 7 bases line up with TRBD1. J was trimmed by 9 bases and V by 5 bases; bases with no gene match: 15. This CDR3 contains 15 residues.